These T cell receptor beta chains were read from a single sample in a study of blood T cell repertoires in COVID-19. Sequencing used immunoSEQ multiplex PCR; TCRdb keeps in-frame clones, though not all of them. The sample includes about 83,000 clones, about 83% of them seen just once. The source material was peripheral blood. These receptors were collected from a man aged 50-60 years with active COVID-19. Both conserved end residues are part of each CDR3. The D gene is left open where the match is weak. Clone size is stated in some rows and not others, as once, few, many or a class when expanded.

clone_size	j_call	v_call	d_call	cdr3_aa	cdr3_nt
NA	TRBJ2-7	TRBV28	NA	CASSLGGGTVSRWEQYF	TGTGCCAGCAGTTTAGGGGGCGGAACAGTGAGCCGGTGGGAGCAGTACTTC
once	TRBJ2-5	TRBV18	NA	CASSPRGSGETQYF	TGTGCCAGCTCACCAAGGGGAAGTGGGGAGACCCAGTACTTC
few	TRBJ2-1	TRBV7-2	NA	CASRRASSYNEQFF	TGTGCCAGCAGGAGGGCTAGCTCCTACAATGAGCAGTTCTTC
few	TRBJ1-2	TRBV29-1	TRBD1	CSVRDSENYGYTF	TGCAGCGTCCGGGACAGCGAAAACTATGGCTACACCTTC
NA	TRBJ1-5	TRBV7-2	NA	CASSLTGYQPQHF	TGTGCCAGCAGCTTAACGGGGTACCAGCCCCAGCATTTT
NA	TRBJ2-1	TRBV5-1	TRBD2	CASSLAIAGPNEQFF	TGCGCCAGCAGCTTGGCCATAGCGGGACCTAATGAGCAGTTCTTC
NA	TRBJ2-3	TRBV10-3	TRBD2	CAISELTSGRALDTQYF	TGTGCCATCAGTGAACTTACTAGCGGGAGGGCCCTGGATACGCAGTATTTT
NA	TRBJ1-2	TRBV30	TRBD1	CAWSAGTAYGYTF	TGTGCCTGGAGTGCCGGGACAGCCTATGGCTACACCTTC
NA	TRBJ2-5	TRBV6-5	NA	CASSYGVQETQYF	TGTGCCAGCAGTTATGGAGTACAAGAGACCCAGTACTTC
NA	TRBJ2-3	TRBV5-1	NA	CASSLGIQGTDTQYF	TGCGCCAGCAGCTTGGGTATCCAGGGCACAGATACGCAGTATTTT
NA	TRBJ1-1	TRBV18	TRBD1	CASSPTGTGGFTEAFF	TGTGCCAGCTCACCAACCGGGACAGGGGGATTTACTGAAGCTTTCTTT
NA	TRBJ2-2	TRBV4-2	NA	CASSRGPLLEGDTGELFF	TGTGCCAGCAGCCGCGGCCCCTTGCTAGAGGGGGACACCGGGGAGCTGTTTTTT
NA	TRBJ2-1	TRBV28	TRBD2	CASSLAGTSRNEQFF	TGTGCCAGCAGTTTAGCGGGGACTAGTCGCAATGAGCAGTTCTTC
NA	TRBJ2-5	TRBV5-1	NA	CASSLDLQETQYF	TGCGCCAGCAGCCTGGACCTACAAGAGACCCAGTACTTC
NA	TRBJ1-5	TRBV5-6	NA	CASSPGTLPEAQHF	TGTGCCAGCAGCCCCGGGACTCTTCCTGAGGCCCAGCATTTT
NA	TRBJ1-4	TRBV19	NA	CASSIGGTTNEKLFF	TGTGCCAGTAGTATAGGCGGGACAACTAATGAAAAACTGTTTTTT
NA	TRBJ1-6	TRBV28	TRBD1	CASSTGTANSPLHF	TGTGCCAGCAGCACCGGGACAGCGAATTCACCCCTCCACTTT
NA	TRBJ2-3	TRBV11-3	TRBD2	CASSLGLAGAADTQYF	TGTGCCAGCAGCTTAGGACTAGCGGGGGCGGCAGATACGCAGTATTTT
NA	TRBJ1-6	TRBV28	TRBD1	CASRGQGEYNSPLHF	TGTGCCAGCAGGGGACAGGGTGAATATAATTCACCCCTCCACTTT
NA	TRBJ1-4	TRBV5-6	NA	CASSPTGLINEKLFF	TGTGCCAGCAGCCCAACCGGACTGATCAATGAAAAACTGTTTTTT
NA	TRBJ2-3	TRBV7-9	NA	CASSLGQGASTDTQYF	TGTGCCAGCAGCTTGGGTCAGGGCGCTAGCACAGATACGCAGTATTTT
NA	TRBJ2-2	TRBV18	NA	CASSPESEATNTGELFF	TGTGCCAGCTCACCGGAGTCTGAAGCTACGAACACCGGGGAGCTGTTTTTT
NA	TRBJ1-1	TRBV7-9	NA	CASSFPNSPNTEAFF	TGTGCCAGCAGCTTCCCCAACAGTCCTAACACTGAAGCTTTCTTT
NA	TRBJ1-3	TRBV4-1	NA	CASSQDNLQGFSGNTIYF	TGCGCCAGCAGCCAAGATAACCTACAGGGCTTCTCTGGAAACACCATATATTTT
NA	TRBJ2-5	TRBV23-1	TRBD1	CASGLDRGQETQYF	TGCGCCAGCGGCTTGGACAGGGGGCAAGAGACCCAGTACTTC
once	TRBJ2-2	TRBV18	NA	CASSPLDRPTNTGELFF	TGTGCCAGCTCACCACTCGACAGGCCCACGAACACCGGGGAGCTGTTTTTT
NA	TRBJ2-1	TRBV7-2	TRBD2	CASSSGTRLREQFF	TGTGCCAGCAGCAGCGGGACTCGGCTGAGGGAGCAGTTCTTC
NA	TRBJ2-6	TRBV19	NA	CASSITGRDFSGANVLTF	TGTGCCAGTAGTATAACGGGACGGGACTTCTCTGGGGCCAACGTCCTGACTTTC
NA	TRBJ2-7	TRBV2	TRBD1	CASSRDSPSYEQYF	TGTGCCAGCAGTCGGGACAGCCCTTCCTACGAGCAGTACTTC
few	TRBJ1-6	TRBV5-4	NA	CASSLFGQGTTF	NA
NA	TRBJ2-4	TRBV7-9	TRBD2	CASSPGGAREGSLYF	TGTGCCAGCAGCCCAGGGGGGGCGCGGGAGGGGTCTCTCTACTTC
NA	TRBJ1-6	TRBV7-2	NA	CASSLEPQNSPLHF	TGTGCCAGCAGCTTAGAACCGCAGAATTCACCCCTCCACTTT
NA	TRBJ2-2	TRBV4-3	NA	CASSRYPNTGELFF	TGCGCCAGCAGCCGCTACCCGAACACCGGGGAGCTGTTTTTT
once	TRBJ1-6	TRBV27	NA	CASTRTYNSPLHF	TGTGCCAGCACCCGGACATATAATTCACCCCTCCACTTT
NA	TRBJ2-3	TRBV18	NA	CASSAGWVEDTQYF	TGTGCCAGCTCGGCCGGGTGGGTGGAAGATACGCAGTATTTT
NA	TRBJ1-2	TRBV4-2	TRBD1	CASSQLGTGGRSAGYTF	TGTGCCAGCAGCCAGCTCGGGACAGGGGGCAGGTCTGCTGGCTACACCTTC
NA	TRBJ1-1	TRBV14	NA	CASSFGSISEAFF	TGTGCCAGCAGCTTCGGGTCCATCTCCGAAGCTTTCTTT
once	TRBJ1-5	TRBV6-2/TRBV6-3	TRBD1	CASSYSGEAPRGRGNQPQHF	TGTGCCAGCAGTTACTCGGGTGAGGCCCCGAGGGGGCGAGGCAATCAGCCCCAGCATTTT
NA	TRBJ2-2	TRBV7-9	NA	CASSGQTRIGTGELFF	TGTGCCAGCAGCGGTCAGACTAGGATCGGGACCGGGGAGCTGTTTTTT
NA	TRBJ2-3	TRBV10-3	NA	CATHSPSTDTQYF	TGTGCCACCCACTCCCCTAGCACAGATACGCAGTATTTT
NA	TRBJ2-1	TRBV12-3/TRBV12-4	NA	CASTPGQSNEQFF	TGTGCCAGCACTCCAGGACAGTCCAATGAGCAGTTCTTC
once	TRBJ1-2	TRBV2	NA	CASRGDSVPNYGYTF	TGTGCCAGCAGAGGAGACAGCGTCCCTAACTATGGCTACACCTTC
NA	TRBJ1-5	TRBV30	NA	CAWAGGSNQPQHF	TGTGCCTGGGCGGGGGGTTCCAATCAGCCCCAGCATTTT
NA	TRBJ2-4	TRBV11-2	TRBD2	CASSLVGGAAKNIQYF	TGTGCCAGCAGCTTAGTCGGGGGGGCGGCCAAAAACATTCAGTACTTC
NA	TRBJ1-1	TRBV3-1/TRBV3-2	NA	CASSRSTIPPEAFF	TGTGCCAGCAGCCGAAGCACCATCCCCCCTGAAGCTTTCTTT
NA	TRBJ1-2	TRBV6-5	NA	CASSYSEQESYGYTF	TGTGCCAGCAGTTACTCGGAACAGGAAAGCTATGGCTACACCTTC
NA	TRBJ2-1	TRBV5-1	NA	CASRHGSVPQPYNEQFF	TGCGCCAGCAGGCACGGTAGCGTCCCCCAACCTTACAATGAGCAGTTCTTC
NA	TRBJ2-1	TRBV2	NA	CASSGERRGEQFF	TGTGCCAGCAGTGGGGAAAGAAGGGGTGAGCAGTTCTTC